The source of this TCR beta chain is a study of blood T cells in healthy people across ages. Study as a whole: About one barcoded beta molecule per two T cells was the capture yield of template switching.

Then a second PCR, running about 6 to 11 cycles, was carried out with a sample-barcoded 5' primer and a J-beta primer mix. Each CDR3 protein gets one entry after TCRdb re-called the 5' RACE reads with MiXCR. The data show roughly 570,000 distinct CDR3 sequences, with 25% to 30% seen just once and 18% held by the top ten. The germline V gene has CDR1 SGHDN and CDR2 FVKESK. The CDR3 is 16 amino acids. The V end was cut by 0 bases, the J end by 0 bases, with 9 bases between. Study results and caveats: Diversity was higher, and naive CD4+ cells more numerous, in long-lived donors than in aged donors.

In regard to this clonotype: What it binds is not known.

This sequence originates from a woman in her 70s in good health. The sample was blood. The chain uses TRBV14 and TRBJ2-1; D unclear. CDR3 DNA sequence: TGTGCCAGCAGCCAAGACAGCCAGAGCTCCTACAATGAGCAGTTCTTC. Amino acid sequence: CASSQDSQSSYNEQFF.